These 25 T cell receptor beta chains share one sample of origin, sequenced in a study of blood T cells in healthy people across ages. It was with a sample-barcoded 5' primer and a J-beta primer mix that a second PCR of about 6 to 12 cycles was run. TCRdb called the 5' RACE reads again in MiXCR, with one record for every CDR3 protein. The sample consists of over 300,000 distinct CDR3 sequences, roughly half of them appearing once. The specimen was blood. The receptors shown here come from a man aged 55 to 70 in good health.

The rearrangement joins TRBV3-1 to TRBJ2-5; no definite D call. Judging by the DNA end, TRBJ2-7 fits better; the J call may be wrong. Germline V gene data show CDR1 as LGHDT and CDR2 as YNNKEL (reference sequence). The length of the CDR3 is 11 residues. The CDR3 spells CASSQDLEQYF. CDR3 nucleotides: TGTGCCAGCAGCCAAGATCTCGAGCAGTACTTC.

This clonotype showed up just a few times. The CDR3 DNA sequence: TGCAGCGCAGGACAGGGGGCCATCTACGAGCAGTACTTC. Protein sequence: CSAGQGAIYEQYF. V is TRBV29-1 and J is TRBJ2-7; 11 bases match TRBD1. Germline CDR1 is SQVTM and CDR2 is ANQGSEA. The CDR3 runs 13 residues. Trimming cost V 7 bases and J 3 bases; bases outside gene matches: 5.

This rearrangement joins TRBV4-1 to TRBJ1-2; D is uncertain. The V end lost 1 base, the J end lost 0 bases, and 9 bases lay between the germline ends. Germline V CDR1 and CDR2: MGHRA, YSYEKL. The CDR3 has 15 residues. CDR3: CASSQVHPANYGYTF. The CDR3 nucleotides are TGCGCCAGCAGCCAAGTTCACCCAGCTAACTATGGCTACACCTTC.

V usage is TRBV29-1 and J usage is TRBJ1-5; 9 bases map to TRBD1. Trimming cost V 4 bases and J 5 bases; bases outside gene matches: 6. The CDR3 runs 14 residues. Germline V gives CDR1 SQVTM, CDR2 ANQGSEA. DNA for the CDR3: TGCAGCGTTGGTGTTACAGGGGGCGATCAGCCCCAGCATTTT. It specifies CSVGVTGGDQPQHF. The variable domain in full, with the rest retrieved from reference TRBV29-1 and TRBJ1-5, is SAVISQKPSRDICQRGTSLTIQCQVDSQVTMMFWYRQQPGQSLTLIATANQGSEATYESGFVIDKFPISRPNLTFSTLTVSNMSPEDSSIYLCSVGVTGGDQPQHFGDGTRLSIL.

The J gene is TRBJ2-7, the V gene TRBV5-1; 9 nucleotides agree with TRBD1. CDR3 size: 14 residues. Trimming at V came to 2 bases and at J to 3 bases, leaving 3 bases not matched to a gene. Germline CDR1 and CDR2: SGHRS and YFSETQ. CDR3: CASSFDRGNYEQYF. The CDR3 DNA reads TGCGCCAGCAGCTTCGACAGGGGGAACTACGAGCAGTACTTC.

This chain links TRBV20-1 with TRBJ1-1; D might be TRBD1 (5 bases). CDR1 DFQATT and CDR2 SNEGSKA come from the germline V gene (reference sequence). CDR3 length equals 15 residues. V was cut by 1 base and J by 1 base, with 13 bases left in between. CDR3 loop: CSARGGGSGNTEAFF. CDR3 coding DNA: TGCAGTGCTAGAGGTGGGGGGTCGGGGAACACTGAAGCTTTCTTT.

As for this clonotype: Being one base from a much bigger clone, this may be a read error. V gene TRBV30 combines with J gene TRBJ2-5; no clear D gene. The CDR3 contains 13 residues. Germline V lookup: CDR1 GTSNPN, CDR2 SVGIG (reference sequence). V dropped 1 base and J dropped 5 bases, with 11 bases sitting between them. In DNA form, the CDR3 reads TGTGCCTGGAGTGGAACTACCCGGGAGACCCAGTACTTC. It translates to CAWSGTTRETQYF. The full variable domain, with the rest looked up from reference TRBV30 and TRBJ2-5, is SQTIHQWPATLVQPVGSPLSLECTVEGTSNPNLYWYRQAAGRGLQLLFYSVGIGQISSEVPQNLSASRPQDRQFILSSKKLLLSDSGFYLCAWSGTTRETQYFGPGTRLLVL.

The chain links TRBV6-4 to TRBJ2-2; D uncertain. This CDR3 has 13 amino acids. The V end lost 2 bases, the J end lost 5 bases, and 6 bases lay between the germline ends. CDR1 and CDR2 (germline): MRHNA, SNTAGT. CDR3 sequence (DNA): TGTGCCAGCAGTGACATGGGGACCGGGGAGCTGTTTTTT. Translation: CASSDMGTGELFF.

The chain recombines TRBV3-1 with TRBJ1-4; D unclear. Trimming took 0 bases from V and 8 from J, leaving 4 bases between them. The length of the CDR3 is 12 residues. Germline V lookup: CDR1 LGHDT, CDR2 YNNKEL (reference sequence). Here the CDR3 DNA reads TGTGCCAGCAGCCAAGAAGGGGAAAAACTGTTTTTT. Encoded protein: CASSQEGEKLFF.

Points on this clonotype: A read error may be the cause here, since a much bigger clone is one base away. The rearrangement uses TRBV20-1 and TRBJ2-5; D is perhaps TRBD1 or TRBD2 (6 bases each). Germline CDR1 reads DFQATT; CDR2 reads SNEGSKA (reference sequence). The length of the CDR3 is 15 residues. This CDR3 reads CSARGGVGDQESQYF. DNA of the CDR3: TGCAGTGCTAGGGGGGGCGTTGGAGACCAAGAGTCCCAGTACTTC.

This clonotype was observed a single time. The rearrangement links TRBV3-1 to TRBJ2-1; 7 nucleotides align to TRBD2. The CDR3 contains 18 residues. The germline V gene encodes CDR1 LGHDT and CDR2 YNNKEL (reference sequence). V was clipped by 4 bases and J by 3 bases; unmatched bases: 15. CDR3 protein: CASSPITGAGSFYNEQFF. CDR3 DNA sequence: TGTGCCAGCAGCCCCATCACTGGAGCGGGGAGTTTCTACAATGAGCAGTTCTTC.

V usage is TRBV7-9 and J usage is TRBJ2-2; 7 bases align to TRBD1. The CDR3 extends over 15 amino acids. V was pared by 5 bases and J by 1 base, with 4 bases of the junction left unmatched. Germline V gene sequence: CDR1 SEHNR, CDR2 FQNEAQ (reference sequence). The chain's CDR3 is CASSQRQGNTGELFF. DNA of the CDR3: TGTGCCAGCAGCCAAAGACAGGGGAACACCGGGGAGCTGTTTTTT.

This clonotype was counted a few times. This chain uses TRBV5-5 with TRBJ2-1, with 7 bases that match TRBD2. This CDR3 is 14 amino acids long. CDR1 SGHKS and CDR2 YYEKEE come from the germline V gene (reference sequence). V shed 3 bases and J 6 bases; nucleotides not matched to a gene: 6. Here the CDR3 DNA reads TGTGCCAGCAGCTCCGGGACTAACCGCAATGAGCAGTTCTTC. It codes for CASSSGTNRNEQFF.

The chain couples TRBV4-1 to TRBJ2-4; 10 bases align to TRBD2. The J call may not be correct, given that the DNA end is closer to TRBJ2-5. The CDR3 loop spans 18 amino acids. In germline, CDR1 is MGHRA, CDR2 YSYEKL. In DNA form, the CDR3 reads TGCGCCAGCAGCCAAGATGCGTCACTAGCGGGACGAGGAGAGACCCAGTACTTC. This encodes CASSQDASLAGRGETQYF.

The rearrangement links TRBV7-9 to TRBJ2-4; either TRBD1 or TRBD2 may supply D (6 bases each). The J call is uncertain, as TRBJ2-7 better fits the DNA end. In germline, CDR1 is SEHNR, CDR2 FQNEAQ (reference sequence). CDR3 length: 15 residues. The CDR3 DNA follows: TGTGCCAGCAGCTCCGGGGGCGCTTATCCCTACGAGCAGTACTTC. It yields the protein CASSSGGAYPYEQYF.

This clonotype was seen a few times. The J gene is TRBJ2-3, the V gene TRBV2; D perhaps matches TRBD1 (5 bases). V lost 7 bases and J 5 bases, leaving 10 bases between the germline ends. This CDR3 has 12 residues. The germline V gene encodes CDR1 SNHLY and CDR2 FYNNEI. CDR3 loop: CASTGSGDTQYF. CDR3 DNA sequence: TGTGCCAGCACAGGGTCGGGAGATACGCAGTATTTT.

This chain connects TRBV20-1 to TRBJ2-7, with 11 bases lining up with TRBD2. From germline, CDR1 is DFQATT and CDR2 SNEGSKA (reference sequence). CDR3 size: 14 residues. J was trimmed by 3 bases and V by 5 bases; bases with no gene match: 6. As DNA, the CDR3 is TGCAGTGCTCCCCACGGGACTAGCGGCTACGAGCAGTACTTC. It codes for CSAPHGTSGYEQYF.

DNA of the CDR3: TGTGCCAGCAGCGAAAGTCTTGTGGGAAATGAGCAGTACTTC. It specifies CASSESLVGNEQYF. The rearrangement uses TRBV2 and TRBJ2-5; no reliable D call. The CDR3 covers 14 residues. The germline CDR1 and CDR2 sequences are SNHLY and FYNNEI. V was pared by 6 bases and J by 11 bases, with 22 bases between.

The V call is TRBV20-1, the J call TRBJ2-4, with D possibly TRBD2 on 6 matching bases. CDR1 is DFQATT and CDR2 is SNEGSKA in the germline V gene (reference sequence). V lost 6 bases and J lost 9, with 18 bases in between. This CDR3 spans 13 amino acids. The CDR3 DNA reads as TGCAGTGCCCTTGCGGACGGGGGTCTCATTCAGTACTTC. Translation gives CSALADGGLIQYF.

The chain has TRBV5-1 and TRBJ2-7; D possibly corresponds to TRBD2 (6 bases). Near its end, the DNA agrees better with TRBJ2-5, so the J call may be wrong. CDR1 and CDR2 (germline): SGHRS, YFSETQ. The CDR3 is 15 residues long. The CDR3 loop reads CASSRDSVSQETQYF. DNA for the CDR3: TGCGCCAGCAGCCGGGACTCCGTCTCCCAAGAGACCCAGTACTTC.

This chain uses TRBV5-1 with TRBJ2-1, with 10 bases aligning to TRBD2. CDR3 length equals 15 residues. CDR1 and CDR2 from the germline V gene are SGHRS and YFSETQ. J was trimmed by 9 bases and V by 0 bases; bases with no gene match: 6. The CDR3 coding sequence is TGCGCCAGCAGCTTGGAGCGGGGGGGCCTGTTTGAGCAGTTCTTC. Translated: CASSLERGGLFEQFF.

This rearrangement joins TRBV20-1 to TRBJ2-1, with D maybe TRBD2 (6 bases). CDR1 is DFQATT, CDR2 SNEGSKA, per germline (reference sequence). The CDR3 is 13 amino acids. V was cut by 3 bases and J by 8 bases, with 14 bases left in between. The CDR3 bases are TGCAGTGCTAGGACTAGTTCCGTCGATGAGCAGTTCTTC. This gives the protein CSARTSSVDEQFF.

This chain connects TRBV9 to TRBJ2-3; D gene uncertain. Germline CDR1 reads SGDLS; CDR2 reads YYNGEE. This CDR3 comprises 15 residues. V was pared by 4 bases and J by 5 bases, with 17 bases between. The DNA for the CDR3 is TGTGCCAGCAGCACAAAGGATTGGGCCGGAGATACGCAGTATTTT. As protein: CASSTKDWAGDTQYF.

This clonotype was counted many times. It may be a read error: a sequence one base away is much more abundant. The CDR3 bases are TGCAGCGCCTCCGTGGGGGGAGATACGCAGTATTTT. This translates into CSASVGGDTQYF. The J gene is TRBJ2-3, the V gene TRBV29-1, with D tentatively TRBD2 (6 bases). CDR1 and CDR2 from the germline V gene are SQVTM and ANQGSEA. Trimming pared 7 bases from V and 5 bases from J, leaving 13 bases between. The length of the CDR3 is 12 residues.

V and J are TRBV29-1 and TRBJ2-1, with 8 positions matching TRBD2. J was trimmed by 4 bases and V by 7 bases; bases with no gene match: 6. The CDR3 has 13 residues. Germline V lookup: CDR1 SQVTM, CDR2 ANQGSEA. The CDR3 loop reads CSAPGLGYNEQFF. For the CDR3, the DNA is TGCAGCGCCCCGGGACTAGGGTACAATGAGCAGTTCTTC.